A single sample is the source of the 17 T cell receptor beta chains below, sequenced in a study of monozygotic twins with inflammatory bowel disease. TCRdb re-called the 5' RACE reads and gives one entry per CDR3 protein, without DNA. The repertoire table contains some 160,000 distinct CDR3 sequences. The sequenced sample consisted of blood. These receptors were taken from a human donor with ulcerative colitis or Crohn's disease, or a healthy co-twin of an affected twin (not recorded which).

The chain employs TRBV7-2 and TRBJ2-1; there is no DNA to check the TCRdb D call of TRBD2. Germline V CDR1 and CDR2: SGHTA, FQGNSA. The CDR3 extends over 15 amino acids. Here the CDR3 reads CASSSSRRAYNEQFF.

The rearrangement joins TRBV7-2 to TRBJ1-4; TCRdb proposes TRBD1, but this gene call is untestable without DNA. The germline V gene has CDR1 SGHTA and CDR2 FQGNSA. This CDR3 spans 14 amino acids. CDR3 sequence: CASSLGGTNEKLFF.

This sequence joins TRBV20-1 and TRBJ2-3. The CDR3 runs to 14 residues. The germline V gene has CDR1 DFQATT and CDR2 SNEGSKA (reference sequence). CDR3 amino acids: CSAPRHYGTDTQYF.

This chain joins TRBV3-1 and TRBJ2-2; with no DNA, the TCRdb D assignment of TRBD1 cannot be verified. The CDR3 is 15 residues long. Per the germline V gene, CDR1 is LGHDT and CDR2 is YNNKEL (reference sequence). CDR3 in amino acids: CASSQGGAQTGELFF.

This chain uses TRBV30 with TRBJ2-3; TCRdb's D call, TRBD2, is unchecked because there is no DNA. CDR1 and CDR2 (germline): GTSNPN, SVGIG (reference sequence). The CDR3 has 16 amino acids. CDR3 in amino acids: CAWSGGAMSFPDTQYF.

The V gene is TRBV5-1, the J gene TRBJ2-2; the TCRdb D gene call, TRBD1, has no DNA to confirm it. The germline gives CDR1 SGHRS, CDR2 YFSETQ. The CDR3 is 15 residues long. The CDR3 protein is CASSLGTSDTGELFF. The whole variable domain, remainder taken from reference TRBV5-1 and TRBJ2-2, is KAGVTQTPRYLIKTRGQQVTLSCSPISGHRSVSWYQQTPGQGLQFLFEYFSETQRNKGNFPGRFSGRQFSNSRSEMNVSTLELGDSALYLCASSLGTSDTGELFFGEGSRLTVL.

The chain is built from TRBV7-9 and TRBJ2-3; TCRdb selects TRBD1, and the lack of DNA leaves this call unchecked. This CDR3 comprises 15 residues. Per germline, CDR1 SEHNR and CDR2 FQNEAQ (reference sequence). CDR3 loop: CASSRQGSSTDTQYF.

The chain recombines TRBV19 with TRBJ2-3. This CDR3 contains 13 residues. CDR1 and CDR2 from the germline V gene are LNHDA and SQIVND (reference sequence). The CDR3 spells CASSIVLLDTQYF.

The rearrangement joins TRBV5-6 to TRBJ2-5; TCRdb proposes TRBD1, but this gene call is untestable without DNA. Germline-derived CDR1 and CDR2 are SGHDT and YYEEEE. The length of the CDR3 is 13 residues. The CDR3 region is CASSAGVEETQYF.

The rearrangement links TRBV6-6 to TRBJ2-7; TCRdb calls TRBD2, which cannot be checked without DNA. The CDR3 runs to 14 residues. Germline assignment: CDR1 MNHNY and CDR2 SVGAGI (reference sequence). The CDR3 here is CASRIAGGSYEQYF.

This chain uses TRBV5-4 with TRBJ1-1; TCRdb proposes TRBD1, but this gene call is untestable without DNA. The CDR3 extends over 15 amino acids. Germline loops: CDR1 SGHNT, CDR2 YYREEE (reference sequence). The CDR3 loop reads CASSNRTGMNTEAFF.

The V and J genes are TRBV5-1 and TRBJ2-1. CDR3 length: 11 residues. Germline CDR1 SGHRS, CDR2 YFSETQ. The CDR3 sequence is CASSLLDEQFF.

V gene TRBV29-1 combines with J gene TRBJ2-3; TCRdb picks TRBD2, but there is no DNA to check that call. This CDR3 spans 14 amino acids. Germline V gene data show CDR1 as SQVTM and CDR2 as ANQGSEA. CDR3 sequence: CSVEQAGGADTQYF.

The genes are TRBV29-1 and TRBJ2-7. Per the germline V gene, CDR1 is SQVTM and CDR2 is ANQGSEA. This CDR3 contains 11 residues. The CDR3 region is CSVEDPPRQYF.

J is TRBJ2-1 and V is TRBV5-1. The germline V gene has CDR1 SGHRS and CDR2 YFSETQ. This CDR3 region has 17 residues. This CDR3 is CASSPTAGTGSYNEQFF.

The V call is TRBV7-9, the J call TRBJ2-7. Germline CDR1 is SEHNR and CDR2 is FQNEAQ (reference sequence). This CDR3 contains 12 residues. CDR3 protein: CASSSSSYEQYF.

This rearrangement joins TRBV6-6 to TRBJ2-7. The CDR3 runs 14 residues. Germline CDR1 is MNHNY and CDR2 is SVGAGI (reference sequence). The CDR3 loop reads CASSYSKHSYEQYF.